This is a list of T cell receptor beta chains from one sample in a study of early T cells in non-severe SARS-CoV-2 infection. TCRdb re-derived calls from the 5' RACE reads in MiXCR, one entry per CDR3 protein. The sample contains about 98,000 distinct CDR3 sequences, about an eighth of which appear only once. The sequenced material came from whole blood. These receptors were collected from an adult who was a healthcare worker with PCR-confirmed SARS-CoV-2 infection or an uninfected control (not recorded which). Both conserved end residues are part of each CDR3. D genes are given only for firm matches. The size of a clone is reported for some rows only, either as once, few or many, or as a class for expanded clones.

cdr3_aa: CASSLDKGGTNSGANVLTF
cdr3_nt: TGCGCCAGCAGCTTAGATAAGGGGGGCACTAACTCTGGGGCCAACGTCCTGACTTTC
j_call: TRBJ2-6
d_call: NA
clone_size: few
v_call: TRBV5-1

cdr3_aa: CSVERQPGYGYTF
cdr3_nt: TGCAGCGTTGAAAGGCAGCCGGGGTATGGCTACACCTTC
j_call: TRBJ1-2
d_call: NA
clone_size: few
v_call: TRBV29-1

cdr3_aa: CSVSVLGYEQYF
cdr3_nt: TGCAGCGTTTCGGTTCTGGGTTACGAGCAGTACTTC
j_call: TRBJ2-7
d_call: NA
clone_size: many
v_call: TRBV29-1

cdr3_aa: CATSDSATQYF
cdr3_nt: TGTGCCACCAGTGATTCAGCTACGCAGTATTTT
j_call: TRBJ2-3
d_call: NA
clone_size: many
v_call: TRBV24-1

cdr3_aa: CASSMRGSEYSNQPQHF
cdr3_nt: TGTGCCAGTAGTATGAGGGGCTCAGAGTATAGCAATCAGCCCCAGCATTTT
j_call: TRBJ1-5
d_call: NA
clone_size: many
v_call: TRBV19

cdr3_aa: CSAKQVNTGELFF
cdr3_nt: TGCAGTGCTAAACAGGTTAACACCGGGGAGCTGTTTTTT
j_call: TRBJ2-2
d_call: NA
clone_size: NA
v_call: TRBV20-1

cdr3_aa: CSARGLAGVDEQFF
cdr3_nt: TGCAGTGCTAGAGGTCTAGCGGGAGTCGATGAGCAGTTCTTC
j_call: TRBJ2-1
d_call: TRBD2
clone_size: few
v_call: TRBV20-1

cdr3_aa: CASSPGAESDQPQHF
cdr3_nt: TGTGCCAGCAGTCCGGGGGCGGAGTCGGATCAGCCCCAGCATTTT
j_call: TRBJ1-5
d_call: NA
clone_size: NA
v_call: TRBV6-5

cdr3_aa: CSAEGVGELFF
cdr3_nt: TGCAGCGCGGAGGGTGTCGGGGAGCTGTTTTTT
j_call: TRBJ2-2
d_call: NA
clone_size: NA
v_call: TRBV29-1

cdr3_aa: CASSLVAGWDEKLFF
cdr3_nt: TGTGCCAGCAGCTTAGTAGCAGGGTGGGATGAAAAACTGTTTTTT
j_call: TRBJ1-4
d_call: NA
clone_size: many
v_call: TRBV7-2

cdr3_aa: CVSSSRGGSGNTIYF
cdr3_nt: TGCGTCAGCAGCAGCCGAGGGGGCTCAGGAAACACCATATATTTT
j_call: TRBJ1-3
d_call: TRBD1
clone_size: NA
v_call: TRBV5-1

cdr3_aa: CASSYSGGMGSHGELFF
cdr3_nt: TGTGCCAGCAGTTACTCGGGAGGGATGGGGAGTCACGGGGAGCTGTTTTTT
j_call: TRBJ2-2
d_call: TRBD2
clone_size: many
v_call: TRBV6-5

cdr3_aa: CASSVNPNTEAFF
cdr3_nt: TGTGCCAGCAGCGTAAATCCCAACACTGAAGCTTTCTTT
j_call: TRBJ1-1
d_call: NA
clone_size: NA
v_call: TRBV9

cdr3_aa: CASSLALTSGRTPGELFF
cdr3_nt: TGTGCCAGCAGCCTAGCCCTCACTAGCGGACGTACCCCCGGGGAGCTGTTTTTT
j_call: TRBJ2-2
d_call: TRBD2
clone_size: many
v_call: TRBV5-4

cdr3_aa: CASSLSQGSAYEQYF
cdr3_nt: TGTGCCAGCAGTTTAAGTCAGGGATCCGCCTACGAGCAGTACTTC
j_call: TRBJ2-7
d_call: NA
clone_size: few
v_call: TRBV28

cdr3_aa: CASSTRPGQGDTEAFF
cdr3_nt: TGTGCCAGTAGTACGAGACCGGGACAGGGGGACACTGAAGCTTTCTTT
j_call: TRBJ1-1
d_call: TRBD1
clone_size: NA
v_call: TRBV19

cdr3_aa: CASGEAGGPNYGYTF
cdr3_nt: TGTGCCAGCGGGGAGGCAGGGGGACCTAACTATGGCTACACCTTC
j_call: TRBJ1-2
d_call: TRBD1
clone_size: few
v_call: TRBV28

cdr3_aa: CASSDRQVYYGYTF
cdr3_nt: TGTGCCAGCAGTGATAGACAGGTGTACTATGGCTACACCTTC
j_call: TRBJ1-2
d_call: NA
clone_size: few
v_call: TRBV6-4

cdr3_aa: CASSPGGLAATQYF
cdr3_nt: TGTGCCAGCAGCCCGGGCGGGCTAGCCGCGACGCAGTATTTT
j_call: TRBJ2-3
d_call: NA
clone_size: NA
v_call: TRBV7-9

cdr3_aa: CSASGDGGNQPQHF
cdr3_nt: TGCAGTGCTAGTGGGGACGGGGGCAATCAGCCCCAGCATTTT
j_call: TRBJ1-5
d_call: NA
clone_size: few
v_call: TRBV20-1

cdr3_aa: CSAIRKASGTYEQFF
cdr3_nt: TGCAGTGCTATTCGGAAGGCTAGCGGGACCTATGAGCAGTTCTTC
j_call: TRBJ2-1
d_call: TRBD2
clone_size: few
v_call: TRBV20-1

cdr3_aa: CASLVRDYTF
cdr3_nt: TGTGCCAGTCTGGTTCGGGACTACACCTTC
j_call: TRBJ1-2
d_call: NA
clone_size: many
v_call: TRBV2

cdr3_aa: CAWISRGASYNEQFF
cdr3_nt: TGTGCCTGGATCTCCCGCGGAGCATCGTACAATGAGCAGTTCTTC
j_call: TRBJ2-1
d_call: NA
clone_size: many
v_call: TRBV30

cdr3_aa: CASSAPLRLASQETQYF
cdr3_nt: TGTGCCAGCAGTGCCCCCCTCAGACTAGCCAGCCAAGAGACCCAGTACTTC
j_call: TRBJ2-5
d_call: TRBD2
clone_size: NA
v_call: TRBV2

cdr3_aa: CASSRLGSGNQPQHF
cdr3_nt: TGTGCCAGCAGTAGACTTGGGTCGGGCAATCAGCCCCAGCATTTT
j_call: TRBJ1-5
d_call: NA
clone_size: many
v_call: TRBV28

cdr3_aa: CAAEGAEGSYEQYF
cdr3_nt: TGTGCCGCCGAGGGCGCCGAGGGGTCCTACGAGCAGTACTTC
j_call: TRBJ2-7
d_call: NA
clone_size: many
v_call: TRBV7-9

cdr3_aa: CSARNKDRVGEQYF
cdr3_nt: TGCAGTGCTAGAAATAAGGACAGGGTTGGCGAGCAGTACTTC
j_call: TRBJ2-7
d_call: TRBD1
clone_size: few
v_call: TRBV20-1

cdr3_aa: CSARIDRRDGYTF
cdr3_nt: TGCAGTGCTAGGATTGACAGGCGGGATGGCTACACCTTC
j_call: TRBJ1-2
d_call: NA
clone_size: few
v_call: TRBV20-1

cdr3_aa: CSARVPVNAEAFF
cdr3_nt: TGCAGTGCTAGAGTGCCTGTTAACGCTGAAGCTTTCTTT
j_call: TRBJ1-1
d_call: NA
clone_size: NA
v_call: TRBV20-1

cdr3_aa: CASSPRDVLAKNIQYF
cdr3_nt: TGTGCCAGCAGCCCTCGGGACGTGCTAGCCAAAAACATTCAGTACTTC
j_call: TRBJ2-4
d_call: NA
clone_size: many
v_call: TRBV7-4

cdr3_aa: CASSIRNQPQHF
cdr3_nt: TGTGCCAGTAGTATCCGTAATCAGCCCCAGCATTTT
j_call: TRBJ1-5
d_call: NA
clone_size: few
v_call: TRBV19

cdr3_aa: CASSVGVEQYF
cdr3_nt: TGTGCCAGCAGCGTGGGGGTCGAGCAGTACTTC
j_call: TRBJ2-7
d_call: NA
clone_size: NA
v_call: TRBV7-9

cdr3_aa: CASSRGTVNTEAFF
cdr3_nt: TGTGCCAGCAGCCGTGGGACCGTGAACACTGAAGCTTTCTTT
j_call: TRBJ1-1
d_call: NA
clone_size: NA
v_call: TRBV12-3/TRBV12-4

cdr3_aa: CASSLSPVSGEQFF
cdr3_nt: TGTGCCAGCAGTTTGAGCCCCGTGTCCGGTGAGCAGTTCTTC
j_call: TRBJ2-1
d_call: NA
clone_size: few
v_call: TRBV12-3/TRBV12-4

cdr3_aa: CSVVHPQALTRYGYTF
cdr3_nt: TGCAGCGTTGTCCACCCACAGGCCCTCACCCGCTATGGCTACACCTTC
j_call: TRBJ1-2
d_call: NA
clone_size: few
v_call: TRBV29-1

cdr3_aa: CASSSSGSYNEQFF
cdr3_nt: TGTGCCAGCAGCTCGAGCGGGAGCTACAATGAGCAGTTCTTC
j_call: TRBJ2-1
d_call: TRBD2
clone_size: many
v_call: TRBV7-6

cdr3_aa: CASSQPLDEQFF
cdr3_nt: TGCGCCAGCAGCCAGCCACTGGATGAGCAGTTCTTC
j_call: TRBJ2-1
d_call: NA
clone_size: NA
v_call: TRBV4-1

cdr3_aa: CASSLIRGELFF
cdr3_nt: TGTGCCAGCAGCTTAATTCGCGGGGAGCTGTTTTTT
j_call: TRBJ2-2
d_call: NA
clone_size: NA
v_call: TRBV7-9

cdr3_aa: CASSSRGSDTQYF
cdr3_nt: TGTGCCAGCAGTTCTAGGGGGTCAGATACGCAGTATTTT
j_call: TRBJ2-3
d_call: NA
clone_size: few
v_call: TRBV6-6

cdr3_aa: CASSSPGGQGSFEQYF
cdr3_nt: TGTGCCAGCAGTTCTCCGGGGGGACAGGGGAGTTTCGAGCAGTACTTC
j_call: TRBJ2-7
d_call: TRBD1
clone_size: few
v_call: TRBV6-6

cdr3_aa: CAWGTSTTGELFF
cdr3_nt: TGTGCCTGGGGGACTAGCACCACCGGGGAGCTGTTTTTT
j_call: TRBJ2-2
d_call: TRBD2
clone_size: many
v_call: TRBV30

cdr3_aa: CATLISGHEQYF
cdr3_nt: TGTGCCACCCTGATTAGCGGGCACGAGCAGTACTTC
j_call: TRBJ2-7
d_call: TRBD2
clone_size: NA
v_call: TRBV6-2/TRBV6-3

cdr3_aa: CASSPQAAGRTEAFF
cdr3_nt: TGTGCCAGCAGCCCCCAGGCGGCAGGTCGGACTGAAGCTTTCTTT
j_call: TRBJ1-1
d_call: NA
clone_size: once
v_call: TRBV9

cdr3_aa: CASSLKGQGQGLKTEAFF
cdr3_nt: TGTGCCAGCAGTTTGAAGGGTCAGGGACAGGGGTTGAAGACTGAAGCTTTCTTT
j_call: TRBJ1-1
d_call: TRBD1
clone_size: NA
v_call: TRBV27

cdr3_aa: CASSFSSGSNEQFF
cdr3_nt: TGTGCCAGCAGTTTTTCTAGCGGGAGCAATGAGCAGTTCTTC
j_call: TRBJ2-1
d_call: TRBD2
clone_size: few
v_call: TRBV12-3/TRBV12-4

cdr3_aa: CASSRTGGSNQPQHF
cdr3_nt: TGTGCCAGCAGTAGGACAGGGGGAAGCAATCAGCCCCAGCATTTT
j_call: TRBJ1-5
d_call: TRBD1
clone_size: many
v_call: TRBV12-3/TRBV12-4

cdr3_aa: CASINRFSGNTIYF
cdr3_nt: TGTGCCAGCATCAATAGATTCTCTGGAAACACCATATATTTT
j_call: TRBJ1-3
d_call: NA
clone_size: NA
v_call: TRBV6-5

cdr3_aa: CASSEATVYEQYF
cdr3_nt: TGTGCCAGCAGTGAAGCAACAGTCTACGAGCAGTACTTC
j_call: TRBJ2-7
d_call: NA
clone_size: NA
v_call: TRBV6-1

cdr3_aa: CASSLISGEETQYF
cdr3_nt: TGTGCCAGCAGTTTAATCTCCGGGGAAGAGACCCAGTACTTC
j_call: TRBJ2-5
d_call: NA
clone_size: medium-sized
v_call: TRBV28

cdr3_aa: CASSIGGRGYNEQFF
cdr3_nt: TGTGCCAGTAGTATTGGTGGGAGGGGGTACAATGAGCAGTTCTTC
j_call: TRBJ2-1
d_call: NA
clone_size: NA
v_call: TRBV19

cdr3_aa: CASSFEQRSYGYTF
cdr3_nt: TGTGCCAGCAGTTTCGAGCAGAGGAGCTATGGCTACACCTTC
j_call: TRBJ1-2
d_call: NA
clone_size: NA
v_call: TRBV28

cdr3_aa: CASSLALRQGVGYTF
cdr3_nt: TGTGCCAGCAGCTTAGCGCTCAGACAGGGGGTCGGCTACACCTTC
j_call: TRBJ1-2
d_call: TRBD1
clone_size: NA
v_call: TRBV7-2

cdr3_aa: CSARVPSGANEQFF
cdr3_nt: TGCAGTGCTAGAGTGCCTAGCGGAGCCAATGAGCAGTTCTTC
j_call: TRBJ2-1
d_call: TRBD2
clone_size: NA
v_call: TRBV20-1